The 4 T cell receptor beta chains below were found in one sample sequenced in a study of monozygotic twins with inflammatory bowel disease. From its re-call of the 5' RACE reads, TCRdb lists each CDR3 protein once, without DNA. Here the sample table reports approximately 400,000 distinct CDR3 sequences. The sample comprised blood. Receptors originate from a human donor with ulcerative colitis or Crohn's disease, or a healthy co-twin of an affected twin (not recorded which).

The V and J genes are TRBV7-2 and TRBJ2-1; TCRdb names TRBD2, which stays unverified in the absence of DNA. CDR1 is SGHTA, CDR2 FQGNSA, per germline. CDR3 size: 15 residues. CDR3 sequence reads: CASSLLAGALNEQFF.

The chain combines TRBV7-3 with TRBJ2-1; TCRdb returns TRBD1, unconfirmable since there is no DNA. The CDR3 has 17 amino acids. Germline CDR1 and CDR2: SGHTA and FQGTGA. CDR3 loop: CASSSQNWTGDRNEQFF.

The chain is built from TRBV6-1 and TRBJ1-2. CDR3 size: 14 residues. CDR1 MNHNS and CDR2 SASEGT come from the germline V gene. The CDR3 sequence: CASSEIGENYGYTF.

This chain uses TRBV6-2 or TRBV6-3 with TRBJ2-7; TCRdb lists TRBD1, though no DNA is available to test this call. The germline gives CDR1 MNHEY, CDR2 SVGEGT. The CDR3 runs 15 residues. CDR3: CASAQWDRGTYEQYF.